This T cell receptor (beta chain) was identified in a study of blood T cells in healthy people across ages. A word on this clonotype: Its antigen remains unidentified.

Whole-study results and caveats: In older individuals, TCR beta diversity per million T cells was lower, falling roughly linearly with age.

The use of a sample-barcoded 5' primer and a J-beta primer mix characterized a second PCR of roughly 6 to 11 cycles. Each sample provided no less than 2.5 million CDR3-containing paired-end reads. In TCRdb, the 5' RACE reads were re-called with MiXCR into one record per CDR3 protein. The table shows around 800,000 distinct CDR3 sequences, with around 45% occurring only once. There were at least 5 micrograms of total RNA extracted from every sample. Sample: blood. The clonotype originates from a man at least 80 years old in good health.

CDR3 region: CASSSTRVSYNEQFF. The CDR3 coding sequence is TGTGCCAGCAGCTCGACCCGGGTTTCCTACAATGAGCAGTTCTTC. The V gene is TRBV7-8, the J gene TRBJ2-1, with D unclear. This CDR3 comprises 15 residues. Trimming cost V 4 bases and J 1 base, with 11 bases left between them. In germline, CDR1 is SGHVS, CDR2 FQNEAQ.